Below, one T cell receptor beta chain is given with its context. The data belong to a study of neurological immune-mediated disorders. One entry per CDR3 protein results from TCRdb running MiXCR on the 5' RACE reads. The sample consists of 55,000 to 70,000 distinct CDR3 sequences, more than 9.5% of them appearing once. The sample consisted of PBMCs. The TCR originated in a man in his sixties in good health.

CDR3 nucleotides: TGCGCCAGCAGCCAAGCTTTCGAGGCCAAGCAGTACTTC. Translated: CASSQAFEAKQYF. The rearrangement uses TRBV4-3 and TRBJ2-7; no reliable D call. Trimming removed 1 base at V and 8 bases at J, with 12 bases between. This CDR3 region has 13 residues. Germline V gives CDR1 LGHNA, CDR2 YSLEER.